The 29 T cell receptor beta chains reported below all come from one sample, sequenced in a study of Graves' ophthalmopathy and Graves' hyperthyroidism. For repertoire sequencing, the TCR beta CDR3 regions were amplified from RNA transcripts. RT-PCR in the first round used HTBI primers; a second-round multiplex PCR followed. TCRdb re-called the multiplex PCR reads through MiXCR, storing one row per CDR3 protein. The sample lists about 500,000 distinct CDR3 sequences; under 45% were seen once. Sequencing input: peripheral blood or thyroid tissue (not recorded which). Source of these receptors: an adult man with Graves' hyperthyroidism.

The chain carries TRBV29-1 and TRBJ2-7; 9 bases fit TRBD1. Germline V gene lookup returns CDR1 SQVTM and CDR2 ANQGSEA. This CDR3 has 15 residues. The V segment lost 6 bases and the J segment 2 bases; nucleotides outside the gene matches: 11. Written as DNA, the CDR3 is TGCAGCGTCCTCGAAGGGACAGGGACAGCCTACGAGCAGTACTTC. Protein: CSVLEGTGTAYEQYF.

There are many counts of this clonotype. V usage is TRBV19 and J usage is TRBJ1-2; no firm D call. Per germline, CDR1 LNHDA and CDR2 SQIVND (reference sequence). The CDR3 totals 17 residues. V was cut by 3 bases and J by 0 bases, with 17 bases left in between. The CDR3: CASSMYVSMETNYGYTF. CDR3 nucleotides: TGTGCCAGTAGTATGTATGTGTCGATGGAAACTAACTATGGCTACACCTTC.

This clonotype showed up many times. This sequence joins TRBV6-5 and TRBJ1-1; no definite D call. CDR1 and CDR2 (germline): MNHEY, SVGAGI. This CDR3 is 11 amino acids long. V lost 4 bases and J 11 bases, leaving 11 bases between the germline ends. CDR3 in amino acids: CASSSPRAAFF. DNA for the CDR3: TGTGCCAGCAGTTCCCCAAGGGCGGCTTTCTTT.

J is TRBJ1-2 and V is TRBV29-1; TRBD1 is a possible D gene (6 bases). Between the trimmed V and J ends, which lost 8 bases and 0 bases, there was a span of 16 bases. Germline values: CDR1 SQVTM, CDR2 ANQGSEA. This CDR3 comprises 14 residues. The CDR3 region is CSTQGHRTNYGYTF. CDR3 sequence (DNA): TGCAGCACCCAGGGACACAGAACTAACTATGGCTACACCTTC.

This clonotype came up many times. V gene TRBV7-9 combines with J gene TRBJ2-2; 7 nucleotides agree with TRBD1. This CDR3 is built from 16 residues. From germline, CDR1 is SEHNR and CDR2 FQNEAQ (reference sequence). The V gene end was trimmed by 5 bases and the J gene end by 0 bases; junction bases not matched to a gene: 6. CDR3 sequence reads: CASSPSQGANTGELFF. CDR3 in DNA: TGTGCCAGCAGCCCCTCGCAGGGGGCGAACACCGGGGAGCTGTTTTTT.

The rearrangement joins TRBV10-3 to TRBJ1-1; 8 bases agree with TRBD1. The CDR3 extends over 13 amino acids. The germline V gene has CDR1 ENHRY and CDR2 SYGVKD. V lost 3 bases, J lost 4 bases, and 1 base stayed unmatched. The CDR3 loop reads CAISDGQGTEAFF. The CDR3 nucleotides read TGTGCCATCAGTGATGGACAGGGCACTGAAGCTTTCTTT.

This sequence joins TRBV10-3 and TRBJ2-6; D is uncertain. Germline loops: CDR1 ENHRY, CDR2 SYGVKD. Trimming removed 6 bases at V and 11 bases at J, with 8 bases between. The CDR3 contains 11 residues. CDR3 nucleotide sequence: TGTGCCATCAGACTCCGGGACGTCCTGACTTTC. Its translation is CAIRLRDVLTF.

This clonotype occurred many times. The V and J genes are TRBV12-3 or TRBV12-4 and TRBJ1-1; D may be TRBD1 (5 bases). The CDR3 totals 15 residues. V lost 6 bases and J 3 bases, leaving 17 bases between the germline ends. CDR3 nucleotide sequence: TGTGCCAGCAGCCGAAGGACAAGGCTCGACACTGAAGCTTTCTTT. This sequence encodes CASSRRTRLDTEAFF.

A few counts support this clonotype. This rearrangement joins TRBV19 to TRBJ2-6; no firm D call. CDR3 size: 15 residues. V was shortened by 6 bases and J by 1 base, with 10 bases between the two germline ends. Germline CDR1 is LNHDA and CDR2 is SQIVND (reference sequence). The CDR3 loop reads CASRDEPSGANVLTF. CDR3 coding DNA: TGTGCCAGTAGAGACGAACCATCTGGGGCCAACGTCCTGACTTTC.

This clonotype was seen ten or more times. The chain combines TRBV7-6 with TRBJ2-7; TRBD2 is a possible D gene (6 bases). V was clipped by 0 bases and J by 2 bases, with 11 bases between them. The CDR3 has 15 amino acids. CDR1 and CDR2 from the germline V gene are SGHVS and FNYEAQ. The CDR3 loop is CASSLAQTGAYEQYF. CDR3 in DNA: TGTGCCAGCAGCTTAGCACAGACGGGAGCCTACGAGCAGTACTTC.

This clonotype was detected ten times or more. At one of its ends the junction is not consistent with the germline gene, which may arise from a read error. The genes are TRBV19 and TRBJ2-5; D gene uncertain. The CDR3 extends over 14 amino acids. The germline CDR1 and CDR2 sequences are LNHDA and SQIVND (reference sequence). In nucleotides, the CDR3 is TGTGCCAGTAGTTCAATATTGCTGCAAGAAACCCAGTACTTC. Amino acids: CASSSILLQETQYF.

This chain connects TRBV12-3 or TRBV12-4 to TRBJ1-4; D is uncertain. Trimming cost V 5 bases and J 5 bases, with 3 bases left between them. CDR3 length: 11 residues. The CDR3: CASSANEKLFF. CDR3 coding DNA: TGTGCCAGCAGTGCAAATGAAAAACTGTTTTTT.

J is TRBJ1-4 and V is TRBV7-8, with TRBD1 as a possible D gene (5 bases). Looked up from germline, CDR1 is SGHVS and CDR2 is FQNEAQ. The CDR3 covers 16 residues. V was pared by 3 bases and J by 10 bases, with 21 bases between. The DNA for the CDR3 is TGTGCCAGCAGCTTTGGCCTAGCGGGAGGGACGGTAAAACTGTTTTTT. Amino acids: CASSFGLAGGTVKLFF. Full variable domain (rest looked up from reference TRBV7-8 and TRBJ1-4): GAGVSQSPRYKVAKRGQDVALRCDPISGHVSLFWYQQALGQGPEFLTYFQNEAQLDKSGLPSDRFFAERPEGSVSTLKIQRTQQEDSAVYLCASSFGLAGGTVKLFFGSGTQLSVL.

The sample holds many counts of this clonotype. J is TRBJ2-5 and V is TRBV7-8, with TRBD2 matching 13 bases. Germline V gene data show CDR1 as SGHVS and CDR2 as FQNEAQ. Unmatched junction bases numbered 5, after V lost 5 bases and J lost 2 bases. The length of the CDR3 is 16 residues. In DNA, the CDR3 is TGTGCCAGCAGCGAGACTAGCGGGGGGCGTCAAGAGACCCAGTACTTC. Translation gives CASSETSGGRQETQYF.

This clonotype was recorded many times. Written as DNA, the CDR3 is TGTGCCAGCAGGGGACTCAATACGCAGTATTTT. Amino acid sequence: CASRGLNTQYF. This rearrangement joins TRBV7-8 to TRBJ2-3, with D perhaps TRBD2 (6 bases). Germline CDR1 is SGHVS and CDR2 is FQNEAQ. This CDR3 contains 11 residues. V dropped 6 bases and J dropped 7 bases, with 8 bases sitting between them.

This clonotype showed up many times. The chain combines TRBV24-1 with TRBJ2-7, with D possibly TRBD2 on 6 matching bases. With 0 bases removed from V and 0 bases from J, the gap between germline ends came to 8 bases. The CDR3 is 15 amino acids. Germline assignment: CDR1 KGHDR and CDR2 SFDVKD. The CDR3 DNA is TGTGCCACCAGTGATTTGGGGCGGGGCTCCTACGAGCAGTACTTC. Protein product: CATSDLGRGSYEQYF.

The sample holds a few counts of this clonotype. The chain carries TRBV29-1 and TRBJ2-3, with 13 bases aligning to TRBD2. The CDR3 has 18 amino acids. Per the germline V gene, CDR1 is SQVTM and CDR2 is ANQGSEA. J was trimmed by 0 bases and V by 3 bases; bases with no gene match: 9. In DNA form, the CDR3 reads TGCAGCGTTGACCGGACCGGGACTAGCGGGACTAGCACAGATACGCAGTATTTT. Protein sequence: CSVDRTGTSGTSTDTQYF.

This clonotype was detected a few times. V gene TRBV20-1 combines with J gene TRBJ2-7, with a possible D match to TRBD2 (7 bases). CDR3 length: 11 residues. The germline V gene encodes CDR1 DFQATT and CDR2 SNEGSKA (reference sequence). With 5 bases removed from V and 7 bases from J, the gap between germline ends came to 12 bases. The CDR3 DNA follows: TGCAGTGCTCCTAAGGGGGGGGAGCAGTACTTC. It yields the protein CSAPKGGEQYF.

V usage is TRBV15 and J usage is TRBJ2-7, with D perhaps matching TRBD1 (6 bases). CDR3 length: 15 amino acids. The V gene's germline CDR1 is LNHNV and CDR2 YYDKDF (reference sequence). The V end was cut by 4 bases, the J end by 2 bases, with 15 bases between. CDR3 nucleotides: TGTGCCACCAGCATAGAACAGGGAGTACCCTACGAGCAGTACTTC. It translates to CATSIEQGVPYEQYF.

With regard to this clonotype: This CDR3 is missing its conserved last phenylalanine or tryptophan, likely due to a read error. The chain is built from TRBV29-1 and TRBJ2-7; a possible D gene is TRBD2 (6 bases). The CDR3 is made up of 11 amino acids. V gave up 6 bases and J gave up 6 bases, with 12 bases separating them. Germline V gives CDR1 SQVTM, CDR2 ANQGSEA. Written as DNA, the CDR3 is TGCAGCGTACGGGAGTCCAGCGAGCAGTACATC. Protein: CSVRESSEQYI.

This clonotype was found many times. The chain employs TRBV20-1 and TRBJ2-7; D is unresolved. This CDR3 has 12 residues. The V gene lost 0 bases and the J gene lost 3 bases, with 6 bases spanning the gap. Looked up from germline, CDR1 is DFQATT and CDR2 is SNEGSKA (reference sequence). Here the CDR3 reads CSARDEVYEQYF. The CDR3, as DNA: TGCAGTGCTAGAGATGAGGTCTACGAGCAGTACTTC.

This clonotype showed up just a few times. The junction departs from the called germline gene at one end, perhaps through a read error. The genes are TRBV10-2 and TRBJ2-7, with D possibly TRBD2 on 6 matching bases. Germline V lookup: CDR1 WSHSY, CDR2 SAAADI. The CDR3 loop spans 15 amino acids. CDR3 nucleotide sequence: TGTGCCAGCAGCCCGTGGGGGGACCGGGGGTATGGGCAGTACTTC. The encoded protein is CASSPWGDRGYGQYF.

The rearrangement joins TRBV29-1 to TRBJ2-1, with D hard to call. V lost 0 bases and J lost 1, with 10 bases in between. Germline V gene sequence: CDR1 SQVTM, CDR2 ANQGSEA. CDR3 size: 15 residues. The CDR3 DNA reads TGCAGCGTTGAAGATCTCCAGCGTTCCTACAATGAGCAGTTCTTC. It is translated as CSVEDLQRSYNEQFF.

Note on this clonotype: A much larger clonotype is one base distant, so this may be a read error. The rearrangement links TRBV27 to TRBJ1-4, with D unresolved. Between the trimmed V and J ends, which lost 4 bases and 4 bases, there was a span of 10 bases. The CDR3 loop spans 14 amino acids. Germline loops: CDR1 MNHEY, CDR2 SMNVEV (reference sequence). The CDR3 protein is CASSSWAVNEKLFF. The CDR3 DNA sequence: TGTGCCAGCAGTTCGTGGGCAGTTAATGAAAAACTGTTTTTT.

This clonotype was recorded a few times. This chain links TRBV2 with TRBJ1-5; TRBD1 matches at 8 bases. The V gene end was trimmed by 9 bases and the J gene end by 11 bases; junction bases not matched to a gene: 6. Germline V CDR1 and CDR2: SNHLY, FYNNEI. The CDR3 consists of 11 residues. This CDR3 reads CARQGGRAQHF. As DNA, the CDR3 is TGTGCCAGACAGGGGGGTCGGGCCCAGCATTTT.

This chain links TRBV27 with TRBJ2-5; D possibly uses TRBD1 or TRBD2 (5 bases each). CDR1 MNHEY and CDR2 SMNVEV come from the germline V gene (reference sequence). Trimming removed 6 bases from V and 1 base from J, with 18 bases in between. CDR3 size: 16 residues. CDR3 bases: TGTGCCAGCAGAGCCTATGGGACCAACCTCCAAGAGACCCAGTACTTC. This gives the protein CASRAYGTNLQETQYF.

This clonotype was seen more than once but under ten times. DNA of the CDR3: TGCGCCAGCAGCAGGGGAGACAACTTAAACTACGAGCAGTACTTC. As protein: CASSRGDNLNYEQYF. The chain couples TRBV5-1 to TRBJ2-7; D could derive from TRBD1 or TRBD2 (5 bases each). This CDR3 comprises 15 residues. Germline V gene data show CDR1 as SGHRS and CDR2 as YFSETQ. Trimming took 4 bases from V and 3 from J, leaving 17 bases between them.

This clonotype was observed a handful of times. The chain recombines TRBV20-1 with TRBJ2-3, with 8 nucleotides matching TRBD1. CDR1 and CDR2 (germline): DFQATT, SNEGSKA (reference sequence). Trimming took 5 bases from V and 6 from J; bases not matched to a gene: 13. This CDR3 is 15 amino acids long. CDR3 sequence (DNA): TGCAGTGCTTCCCCCGGGACAGGTACGGTGGATACGCAGTATTTT. Its translation: CSASPGTGTVDTQYF.

This clonotype occurred many times. The chain has TRBV25-1 and TRBJ1-1, with D maybe TRBD1 (5 bases). Germline assignment: CDR1 MGHDK and CDR2 SYGVNS. This CDR3 is built from 15 residues. With 0 bases removed from V and 0 bases from J, the gap between germline ends came to 8 bases. The CDR3 spells CASSEYGHMNTEAFF. CDR3 sequence (DNA): TGTGCCAGCAGTGAATATGGACACATGAACACTGAAGCTTTCTTT.